This T cell receptor beta chain is drawn from a study of cytomegalovirus exposure and HLA in healthy donors. Measured with immunoSEQ multiplex PCR; TCRdb has only the in-frame clones, and not every one. The table lists 200,000 to 250,000 clones, around 90% of them singletons. Study findings and constraints: Most TCR sequences were uncommon, yet certain public TCRs appeared in many donors.

CDR3 size: 16 residues. Trimming stripped 4 bases from V and 5 bases from J, with 20 bases between. Germline V lookup: CDR1 MNHEY, CDR2 SMNVEV (reference sequence). As concerns this clone: Antigen unknown.

Sample: PBMCs. This TCR was recovered from a woman aged 18 to 35 in good health and CMV-seronegative. The rearrangement links TRBV27 to TRBJ1-2; TRBD1 might be the D (5 bases). The CDR3 bases are TGTGCCAGCAGTTCCCTTCGAGGGGCGGGGGAGTATGGCTACACCTTC. Protein product: CASSSLRGAGEYGYTF.